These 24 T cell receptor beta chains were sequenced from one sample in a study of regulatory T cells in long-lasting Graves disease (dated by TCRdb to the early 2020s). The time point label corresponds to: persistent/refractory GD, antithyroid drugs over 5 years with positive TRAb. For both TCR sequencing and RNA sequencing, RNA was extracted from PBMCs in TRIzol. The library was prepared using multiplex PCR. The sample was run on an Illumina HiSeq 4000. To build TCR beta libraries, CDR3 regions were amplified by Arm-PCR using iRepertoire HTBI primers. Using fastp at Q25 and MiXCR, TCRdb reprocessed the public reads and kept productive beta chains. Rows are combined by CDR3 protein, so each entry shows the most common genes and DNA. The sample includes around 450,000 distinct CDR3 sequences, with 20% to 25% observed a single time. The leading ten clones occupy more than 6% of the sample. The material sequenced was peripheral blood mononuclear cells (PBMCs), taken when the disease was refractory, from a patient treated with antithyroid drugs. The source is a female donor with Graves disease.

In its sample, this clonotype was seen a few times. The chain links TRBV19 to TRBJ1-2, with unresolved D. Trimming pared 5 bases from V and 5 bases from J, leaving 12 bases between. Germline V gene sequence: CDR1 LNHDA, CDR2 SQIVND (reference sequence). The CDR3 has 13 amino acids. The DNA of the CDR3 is TGTGCCAGTAGTGCCTCCGTGGGTTATGGCTACACCTTC. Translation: CASSASVGYGYTF. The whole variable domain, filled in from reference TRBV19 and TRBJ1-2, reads DGGITQSPKYLFRKEGQNVTLSCEQNLNHDAMYWYRQDPGQGLRLIYYSQIVNDFQKGDIAEGYSVSREKKESFPLTVTSAQKNPTAFYLCASSASVGYGYTFGSGTRLTVV.

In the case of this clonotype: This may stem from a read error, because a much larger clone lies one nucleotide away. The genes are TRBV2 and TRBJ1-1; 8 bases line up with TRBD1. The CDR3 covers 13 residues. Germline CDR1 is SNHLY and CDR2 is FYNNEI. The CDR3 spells CAGSGWTGSVAFF. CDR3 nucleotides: TGTGCCGGCAGTGGATGGACAGGGAGTGTTGCTTTCTTT.

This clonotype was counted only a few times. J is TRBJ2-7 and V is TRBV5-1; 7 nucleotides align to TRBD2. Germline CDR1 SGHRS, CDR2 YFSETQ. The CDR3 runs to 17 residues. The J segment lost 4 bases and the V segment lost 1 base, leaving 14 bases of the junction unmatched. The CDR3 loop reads CASSLIVYGGGKYEQYF. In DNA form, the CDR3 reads TGCGCCAGCAGCTTGATAGTGTACGGCGGGGGAAAGTACGAGCAGTACTTC.

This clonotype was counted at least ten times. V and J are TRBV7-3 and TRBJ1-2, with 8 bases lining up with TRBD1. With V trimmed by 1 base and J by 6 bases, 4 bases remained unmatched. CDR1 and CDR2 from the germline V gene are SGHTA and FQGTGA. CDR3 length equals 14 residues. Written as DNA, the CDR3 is TGTGCCAGCAGCTTAAACCCAGGGGGCGATGGCTACACCTTC. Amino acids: CASSLNPGGDGYTF.

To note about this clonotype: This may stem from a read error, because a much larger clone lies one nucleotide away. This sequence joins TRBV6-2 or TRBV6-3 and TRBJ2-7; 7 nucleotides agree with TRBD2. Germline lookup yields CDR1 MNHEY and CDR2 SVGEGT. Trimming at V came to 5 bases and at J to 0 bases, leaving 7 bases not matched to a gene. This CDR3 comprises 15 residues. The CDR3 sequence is CASSPASGGSYEQYF. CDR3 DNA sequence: TGTGCCAGCAGTCCGGCTAGCGGAGGCTCCTACGAGCAGTACTTC.

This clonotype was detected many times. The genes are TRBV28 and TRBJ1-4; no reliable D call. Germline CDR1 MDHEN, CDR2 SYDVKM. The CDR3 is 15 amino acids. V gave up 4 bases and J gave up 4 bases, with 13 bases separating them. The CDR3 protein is CASSSLPGFNEKLFF. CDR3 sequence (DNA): TGTGCCAGCAGTTCCTTGCCGGGATTTAATGAAAAACTGTTTTTT. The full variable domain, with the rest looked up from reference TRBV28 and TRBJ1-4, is DVKVTQSSRYLVKRTGEKVFLECVQDMDHENMFWYRQDPGLGLRLIYFSYDVKMKEKGDIPEGYSVSREKKERFSLILESASTNQTSMYLCASSSLPGFNEKLFFGSGTQLSVL.

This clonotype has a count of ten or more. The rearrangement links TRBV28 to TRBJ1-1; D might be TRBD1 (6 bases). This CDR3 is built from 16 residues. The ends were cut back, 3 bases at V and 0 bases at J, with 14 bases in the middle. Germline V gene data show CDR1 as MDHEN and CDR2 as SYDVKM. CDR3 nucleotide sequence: TGTGCCAGCAGTTTGCCTGGGGACATCATGAACACTGAAGCTTTCTTT. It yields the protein CASSLPGDIMNTEAFF.

The CDR3 protein is CSVADTTPIGEETQYF. CDR3 nucleotides: TGCAGCGTTGCCGATACTACCCCGATAGGCGAAGAGACCCAGTACTTC. The V and J genes are TRBV29-1 and TRBJ2-5; D is unresolved. The V end was cut by 4 bases, the J end by 3 bases, with 21 bases between. The CDR3 runs 16 residues. Germline V gives CDR1 SQVTM, CDR2 ANQGSEA.

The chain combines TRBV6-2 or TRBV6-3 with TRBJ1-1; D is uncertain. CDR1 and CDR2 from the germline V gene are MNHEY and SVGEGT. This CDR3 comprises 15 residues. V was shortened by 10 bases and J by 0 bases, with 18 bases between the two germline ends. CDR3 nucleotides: TGTGCCACCCCCATCTCCGTTTTAATGAACACTGAAGCTTTCTTT. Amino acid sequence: CATPISVLMNTEAFF.

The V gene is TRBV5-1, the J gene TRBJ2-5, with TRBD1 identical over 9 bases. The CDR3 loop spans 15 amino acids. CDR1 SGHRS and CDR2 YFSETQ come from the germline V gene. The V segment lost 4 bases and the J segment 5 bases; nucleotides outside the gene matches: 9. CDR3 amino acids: CASSASGTGFETQYF. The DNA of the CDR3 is TGCGCCAGCAGCGCCTCCGGGACAGGGTTTGAGACCCAGTACTTC.

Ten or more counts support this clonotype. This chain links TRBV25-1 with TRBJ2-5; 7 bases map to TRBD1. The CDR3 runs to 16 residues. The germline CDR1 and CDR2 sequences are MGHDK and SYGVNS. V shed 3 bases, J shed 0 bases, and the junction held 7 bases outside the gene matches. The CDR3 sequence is CASSELYRGNQETQYF. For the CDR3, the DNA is TGTGCCAGCAGTGAGCTATACAGGGGAAACCAAGAGACCCAGTACTTC.

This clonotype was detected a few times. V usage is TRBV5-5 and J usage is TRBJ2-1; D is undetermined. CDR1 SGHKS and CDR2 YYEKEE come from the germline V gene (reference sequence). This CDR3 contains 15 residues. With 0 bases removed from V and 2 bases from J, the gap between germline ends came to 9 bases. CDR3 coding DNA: TGTGCCAGCAGCTTGGAGGGCCTTCCCTACAATGAGCAGTTCTTC. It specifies CASSLEGLPYNEQFF.

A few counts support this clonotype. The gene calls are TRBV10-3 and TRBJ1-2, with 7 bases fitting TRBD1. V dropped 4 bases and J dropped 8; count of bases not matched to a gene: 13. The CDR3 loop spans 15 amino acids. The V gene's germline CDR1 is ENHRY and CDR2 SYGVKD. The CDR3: CAISGGDGGGEGYTF. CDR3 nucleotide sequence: TGTGCCATCAGTGGGGGAGATGGAGGGGGCGAAGGCTACACCTTC.

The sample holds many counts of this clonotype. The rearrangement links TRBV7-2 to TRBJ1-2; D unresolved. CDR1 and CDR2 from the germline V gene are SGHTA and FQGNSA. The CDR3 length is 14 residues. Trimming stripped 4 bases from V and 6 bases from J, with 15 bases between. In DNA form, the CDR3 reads TGTGCCAGCAGCTCTCCGATGGGAGAGGATGGCTACACCTTC. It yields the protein CASSSPMGEDGYTF.

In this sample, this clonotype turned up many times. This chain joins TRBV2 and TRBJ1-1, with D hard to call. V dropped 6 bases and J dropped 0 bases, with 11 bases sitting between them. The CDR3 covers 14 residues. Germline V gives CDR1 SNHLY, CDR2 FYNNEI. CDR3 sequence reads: CASRGSRLNTEAFF. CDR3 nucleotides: TGTGCCAGCAGAGGGTCGAGACTGAACACTGAAGCTTTCTTT.

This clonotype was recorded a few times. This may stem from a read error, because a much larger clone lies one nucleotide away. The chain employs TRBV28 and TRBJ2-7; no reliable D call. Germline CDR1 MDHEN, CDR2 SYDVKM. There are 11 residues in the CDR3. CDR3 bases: TGTACCAGCAGCTGGATCTACGAGCAGTACTTC. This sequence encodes CTSSWIYEQYF.

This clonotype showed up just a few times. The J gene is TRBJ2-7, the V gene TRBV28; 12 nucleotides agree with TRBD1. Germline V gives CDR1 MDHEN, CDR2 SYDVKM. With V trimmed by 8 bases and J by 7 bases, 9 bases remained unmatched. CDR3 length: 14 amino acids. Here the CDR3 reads CASGTGGCQAEQYF. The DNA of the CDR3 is TGTGCCAGCGGGACAGGGGGCTGCCAAGCGGAGCAGTACTTC.

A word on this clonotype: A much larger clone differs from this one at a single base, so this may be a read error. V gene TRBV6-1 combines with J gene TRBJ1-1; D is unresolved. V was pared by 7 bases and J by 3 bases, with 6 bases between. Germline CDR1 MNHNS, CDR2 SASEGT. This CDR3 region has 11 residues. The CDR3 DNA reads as TGTGCCAGCACTTCCGACACTGAAGCTTTCTTT. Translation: CASTSDTEAFF.

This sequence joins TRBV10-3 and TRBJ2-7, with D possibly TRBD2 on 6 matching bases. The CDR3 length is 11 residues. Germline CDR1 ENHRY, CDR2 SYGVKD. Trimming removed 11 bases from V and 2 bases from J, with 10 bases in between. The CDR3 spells CAPGAPYEQYF. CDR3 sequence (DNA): TGTGCCCCGGGAGCCCCCTACGAGCAGTACTTC.

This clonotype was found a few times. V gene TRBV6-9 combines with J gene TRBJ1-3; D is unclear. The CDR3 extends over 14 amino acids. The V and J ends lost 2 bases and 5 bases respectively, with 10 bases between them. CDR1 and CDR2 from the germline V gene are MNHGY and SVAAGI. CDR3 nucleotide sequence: TGTGCCAGCAGTTATAGTGTCGGCAGAAACACCATATATTTT. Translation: CASSYSVGRNTIYF.

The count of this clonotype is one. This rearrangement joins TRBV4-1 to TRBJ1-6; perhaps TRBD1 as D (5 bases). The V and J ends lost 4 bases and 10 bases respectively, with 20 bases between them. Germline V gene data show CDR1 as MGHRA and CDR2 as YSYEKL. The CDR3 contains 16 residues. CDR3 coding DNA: TGCGCCAGCAGCCCCCTTCCGGGGGAAAGAAGATCACCCCTCCACTTT. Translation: CASSPLPGERRSPLHF.

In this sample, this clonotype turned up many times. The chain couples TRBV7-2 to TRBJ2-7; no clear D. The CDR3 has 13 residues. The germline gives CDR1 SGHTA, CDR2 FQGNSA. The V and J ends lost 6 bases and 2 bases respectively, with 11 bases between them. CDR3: CASSRADAYEQYF. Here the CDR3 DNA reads TGTGCCAGCAGTCGGGCAGATGCCTACGAGCAGTACTTC.

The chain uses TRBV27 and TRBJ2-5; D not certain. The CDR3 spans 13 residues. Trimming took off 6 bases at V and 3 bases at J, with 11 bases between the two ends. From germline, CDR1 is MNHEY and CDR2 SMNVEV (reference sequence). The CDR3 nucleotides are TGTGCCAGCAGAAGGGTTGGTAAAGAGACCCAGTACTTC. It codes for CASRRVGKETQYF.

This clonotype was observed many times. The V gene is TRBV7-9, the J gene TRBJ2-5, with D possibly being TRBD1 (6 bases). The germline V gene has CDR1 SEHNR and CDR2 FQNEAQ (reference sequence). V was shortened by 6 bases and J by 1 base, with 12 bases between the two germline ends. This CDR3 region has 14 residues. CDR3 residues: CASRPRGGQETQYF. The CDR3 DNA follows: TGTGCCAGCAGGCCCAGAGGGGGCCAAGAGACCCAGTACTTC.